The clone carrying this T cell receptor (beta chain) was seen a few times. The data belong to a study of blood T cell repertoires in COVID-19. The CDR3 has 16 amino acids. Trimming left V 4 bases short and J 5 bases short, with 20 bases between. Germline lookup yields CDR1 LNHDA and CDR2 SQIVND (reference sequence). Using immunoSEQ multiplex PCR, the repertoire was profiled, and TCRdb retains in-frame clones only, with some absent. The sample yields roughly 670,000 clones, about 90% seen once. Sequenced material: peripheral blood. This rearrangement joins TRBV19 to TRBJ1-2; TRBD1 might be the D (6 bases). The source of this sequence is a woman aged 18-29 years with acute or convalescent COVID-19. CDR3 coding DNA: TGTGCCAGTAGTACAATCGCGGCCCAGGGGAAATATGGCTACACCTTC. It is translated as CASSTIAAQGKYGYTF.